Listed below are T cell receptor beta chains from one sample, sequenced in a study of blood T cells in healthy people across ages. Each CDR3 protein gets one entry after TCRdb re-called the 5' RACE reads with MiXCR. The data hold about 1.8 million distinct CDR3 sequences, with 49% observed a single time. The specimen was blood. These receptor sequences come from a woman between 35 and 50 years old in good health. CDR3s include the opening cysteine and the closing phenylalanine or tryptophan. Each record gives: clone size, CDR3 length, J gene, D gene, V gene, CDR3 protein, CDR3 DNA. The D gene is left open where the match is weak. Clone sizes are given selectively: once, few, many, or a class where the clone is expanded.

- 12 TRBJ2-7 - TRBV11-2 CASSPHGYEQYF TGTGCCAGCAGCCCCCACGGTTACGAGCAGTACTTC
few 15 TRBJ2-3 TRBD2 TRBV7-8 CASSPTSGGMYTQYF TGTGCCAGCAGCCCAACTAGCGGGGGGATGTATACGCAGTATTTT
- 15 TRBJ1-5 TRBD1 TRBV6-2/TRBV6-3 CASSPQTDRNQPQHF TGTGCCAGCAGTCCTCAGACGGACAGGAATCAGCCCCAGCATTTT
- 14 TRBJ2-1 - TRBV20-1 CSASRGRSYNKQFF TGCAGTGCTAGCAGGGGCCGATCCTACAATAAGCAGTTCTTC
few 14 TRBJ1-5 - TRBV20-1 CSASEGRGNQPQHF TGCAGTGCTAGCGAGGGCCGCGGGAATCAGCCCCAGCATTTT
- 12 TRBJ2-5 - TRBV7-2 CASSSSTETQYF TGTGCCAGCAGCTCTTCAACGGAGACCCAGTACTTC
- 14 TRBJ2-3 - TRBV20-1 CNAEVTGLPDTQYF TGCAATGCCGAAGTCACTGGATTACCAGATACGCAGTATTTT
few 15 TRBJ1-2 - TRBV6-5 CASGRERGSNYGYTF TGTGCCAGCGGTAGAGAAAGGGGATCGAACTATGGCTACACCTTC
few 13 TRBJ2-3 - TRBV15 CATSIGPTDTQYF TGTGCCACCAGCATTGGCCCCACAGATACGCAGTATTTT
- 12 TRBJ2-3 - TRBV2 CASSPFEDTQYF TGTGCCAGCAGTCCTTTCGAAGATACGCAGTATTTT
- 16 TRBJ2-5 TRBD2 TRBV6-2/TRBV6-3 CASSYERGVNQETQYF TGTGCCAGCAGTTATGAGCGGGGGGTTAACCAAGAGACCCAGTACTTC
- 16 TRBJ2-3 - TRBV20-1 CSARDVRGLSTDTQYF TGCAGTGCTAGAGATGTCAGGGGCTTGTCCACAGATACGCAGTATTTT
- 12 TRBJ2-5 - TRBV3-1 CASSPWEETQYF TGTGCCAGCAGTCCCTGGGAAGAGACCCAGTACTTC
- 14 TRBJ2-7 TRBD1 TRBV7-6 CASSFDRGRGEQYF TGTGCCAGCAGCTTCGACAGGGGGCGCGGTGAGCAGTACTTC
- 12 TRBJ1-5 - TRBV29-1 CSVGGTDQPQHF TGCAGCGTTGGTGGTACCGATCAGCCCCAGCATTTT
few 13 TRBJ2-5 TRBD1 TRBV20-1 CSASSGQGVTQYF TGCAGTGCTAGCTCGGGACAGGGCGTGACCCAGTACTTC
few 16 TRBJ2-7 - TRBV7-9 CASSLIPTASSYEQYF TGTGCCAGCAGCTTAATCCCGACAGCTTCATCCTACGAGCAGTACTTC
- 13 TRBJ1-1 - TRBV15 CATSRDYGDEAFF TGTGCCACCAGCAGAGACTATGGGGATGAAGCTTTCTTT
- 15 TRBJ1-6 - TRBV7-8 CASSLLGDTNSPLHF TGTGCCAGCAGCTTATTGGGGGATACAAATTCACCCCTCCACTTT
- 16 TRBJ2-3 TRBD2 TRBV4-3 CASSQEGAGGGSTQYF TGCGCCAGCAGCCAAGAAGGAGCGGGGGGCGGGAGTACGCAGTATTTT
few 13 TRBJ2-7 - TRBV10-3 CAISERQVYEQYF TGTGCCATCAGTGAACGACAGGTCTACGAGCAGTACTTC
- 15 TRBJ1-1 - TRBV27 CASSLGTTPGTEAFF TGTGCCAGCAGTTTAGGGACAACACCGGGAACTGAAGCTTTCTTT
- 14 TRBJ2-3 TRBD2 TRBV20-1 CSAPRSGGVDTQYF TGCAGTGCTCCGCGCAGCGGGGGGGTGGATACGCAGTATTTT
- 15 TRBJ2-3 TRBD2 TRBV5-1 CASRGAGDRTDTQYF TGCGCCAGCAGGGGAGCGGGGGACCGCACAGATACGCAGTATTTT
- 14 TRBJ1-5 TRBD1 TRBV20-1 CSALDRAMGQPQHF TGCAGTGCCCTGGACAGGGCCATGGGTCAGCCCCAGCATTTT
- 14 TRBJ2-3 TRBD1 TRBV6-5 CASRVQGAGDTQYF TGTGCCAGCAGGGTACAGGGGGCAGGAGATACGCAGTATTTT
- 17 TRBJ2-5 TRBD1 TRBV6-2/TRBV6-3 CASSYAPGTGIRETQYF TGTGCCAGCAGTTACGCCCCCGGGACAGGGATTCGAGAGACCCAGTACTTC
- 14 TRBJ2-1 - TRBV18 CASTRANANNEQFF TGTGCCAGCACCAGGGCCAATGCTAACAATGAGCAGTTCTTC
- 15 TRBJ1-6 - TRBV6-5 CASSYSGRKKSPLHF TGTGCCAGCAGTTACTCGGGCAGGAAGAAGTCACCCCTCCACTTT
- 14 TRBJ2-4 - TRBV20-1 CSAGPPGSSAIQYF TGCAGTGCTGGACCCCCCGGTTCGAGTGCCATTCAGTACTTC
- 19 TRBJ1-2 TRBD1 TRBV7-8 CASSLASHRQGAANYGYTF TGTGCCAGCAGCTTAGCATCCCACAGACAGGGGGCGGCTAACTATGGCTACACCTTC
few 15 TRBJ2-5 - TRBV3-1 CASSQELGGFETQYF TGTGCCAGCAGCCAAGAATTAGGGGGGTTCGAGACCCAGTACTTC
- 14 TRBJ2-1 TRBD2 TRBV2 CASKSSGGYNEQFF TGTGCCAGCAAATCTAGCGGGGGGTACAATGAGCAGTTCTTC
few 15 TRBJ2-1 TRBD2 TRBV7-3 CASSPGRGSNNEQFF TGTGCCAGCAGCCCCGGGCGGGGGTCAAACAATGAGCAGTTCTTC
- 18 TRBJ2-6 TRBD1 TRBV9 CASSGSGTGLFRANVLTF TGTGCCAGCAGCGGCTCCGGGACAGGGCTGTTTAGGGCCAACGTCCTGACTTTC
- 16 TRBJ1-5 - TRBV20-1 CSASRGAAYSNQPQHF TGCAGTGCTAGCCGGGGGGCCGCTTATAGCAATCAGCCCCAGCATTTT
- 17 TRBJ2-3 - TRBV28 CASSSPPGGGYTDTQYF TGTGCCAGCAGTTCCCCCCCGGGTGGGGGGTACACAGATACGCAGTATTTT
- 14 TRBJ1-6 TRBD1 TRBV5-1 CASSSTGSYSPLHF TGCGCCAGCAGCTCGACAGGGAGCTATTCACCCCTCCACTTT
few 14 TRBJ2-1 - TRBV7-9 CASSLVGAAKEQFF TGTGCCAGCAGCTTAGTTGGGGCAGCGAAGGAGCAGTTCTTC
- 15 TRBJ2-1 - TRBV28 CASSYRSYSYNEQFF TGTGCCAGCAGTTACCGCAGCTACTCCTACAATGAGCAGTTCTTC
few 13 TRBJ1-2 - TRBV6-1 CASRESRNYGYTF TGTGCCAGCAGGGAATCCAGAAACTATGGCTACACCTTC
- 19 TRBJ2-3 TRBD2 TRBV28 CASSGSGTSGIIEGDTQYF TGTGCCAGCAGTGGCTCCGGGACTAGCGGGATAATCGAGGGAGATACGCAGTATTTT
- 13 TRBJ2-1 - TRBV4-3 CASSQSRYNEQFF TGCGCCAGCAGCCAATCAAGGTACAATGAGCAGTTCTTC
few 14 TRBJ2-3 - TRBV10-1 CASSAQRLGDTQYF TGCGCCAGCAGTGCCCAAAGATTGGGAGATACGCAGTATTTT
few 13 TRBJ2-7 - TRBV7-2 CASSAGQRYEQYF TGTGCCAGCAGCGCGGGACAGCGCTACGAGCAGTACTTC
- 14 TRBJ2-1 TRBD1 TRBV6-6 CASRTGQGADEQFF TGTGCCAGCAGGACTGGACAGGGGGCGGATGAGCAGTTCTTC
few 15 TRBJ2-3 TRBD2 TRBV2 CASSGAGGNTDTQYF TGTGCCAGCAGCGGAGCGGGGGGCAACACAGATACGCAGTATTTT
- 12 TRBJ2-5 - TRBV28 CASSGQEETQYF TGTGCCAGCAGTGGGCAAGAAGAGACCCAGTACTTC
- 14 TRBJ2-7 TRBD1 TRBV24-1 CATSFRDRGHEQYF TGTGCCACCTCCTTCCGTGACAGGGGCCACGAGCAGTACTTC
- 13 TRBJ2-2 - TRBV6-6 CASNGRGTGELFF TGTGCCAGCAACGGCCGGGGCACCGGGGAGCTGTTTTTT
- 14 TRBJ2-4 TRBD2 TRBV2 CASSTSGVKNIQYF TGTGCCAGCTCAACTAGCGGGGTTAAAAACATTCAGTACTTC
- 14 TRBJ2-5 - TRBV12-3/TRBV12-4 CASGLGQSQETQYF TGTGCCAGCGGGTTAGGACAGAGCCAAGAGACCCAGTACTTC
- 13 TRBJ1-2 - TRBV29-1 CSAKDRSRSFHTF TGCAGCGCCAAAGACAGGTCCCGAAGTTTCCACACCTTC
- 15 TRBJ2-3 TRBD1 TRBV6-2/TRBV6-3 CASRRGGYSTDTQYF TGTGCCAGCAGGCGAGGGGGCTATAGCACAGATACGCAGTATTTT
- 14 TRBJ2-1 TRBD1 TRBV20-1 CSAGTGQVYNEQFF TGCAGTGCAGGGACAGGCCAAGTTTACAATGAGCAGTTCTTC
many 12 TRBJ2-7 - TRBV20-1 CSARVTSYEQYF TGCAGTGCTAGAGTAACTAGCTACGAGCAGTACTTC
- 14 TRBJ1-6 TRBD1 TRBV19 CASKGGHITSPLHF TGTGCCAGTAAAGGGGGCCACATAACTTCACCCCTCCACTTT
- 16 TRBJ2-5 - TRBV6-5 CASRPHRGPRQETQYF TGTGCCAGCAGGCCCCATCGAGGCCCGCGACAAGAGACCCAGTACTTC
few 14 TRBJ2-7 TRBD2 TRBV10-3 CAIRRLAGAYEQYF TGTGCCATCAGGAGACTAGCGGGGGCTTACGAGCAGTACTTC